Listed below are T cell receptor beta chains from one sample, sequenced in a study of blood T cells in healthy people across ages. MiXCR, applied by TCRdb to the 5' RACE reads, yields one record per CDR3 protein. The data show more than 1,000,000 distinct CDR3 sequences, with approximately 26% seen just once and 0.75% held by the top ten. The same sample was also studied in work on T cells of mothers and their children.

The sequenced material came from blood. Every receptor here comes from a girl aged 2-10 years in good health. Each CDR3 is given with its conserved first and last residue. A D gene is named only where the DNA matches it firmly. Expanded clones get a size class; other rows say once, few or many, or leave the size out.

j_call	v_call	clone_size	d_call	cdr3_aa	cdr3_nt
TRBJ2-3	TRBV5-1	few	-	CASSPVASSTDTQYF	TGCGCCAGCAGCCCGGTCGCCAGTAGCACAGATACGCAGTATTTT
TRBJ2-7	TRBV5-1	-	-	CASSLEGPPYEQYF	TGCGCCAGCAGCTTGGAGGGGCCTCCTTACGAGCAGTACTTC
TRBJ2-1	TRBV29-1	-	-	CSDAGTLVGYNEQFF	TGCAGCGACGCCGGGACCTTGGTGGGCTACAATGAGCAGTTCTTC
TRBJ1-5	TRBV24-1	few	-	CATSDREEVQPQHF	TGTGCCACCAGTGATCGGGAGGAGGTTCAGCCCCAGCATTTT
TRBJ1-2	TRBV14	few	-	CASSQGFRGLYYTF	TGTGCCAGCAGCCAAGGATTCAGGGGATTATACTACACCTTC
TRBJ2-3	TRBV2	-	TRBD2	CASSVRLAGADTQYF	TGTGCCAGCAGTGTACGACTAGCGGGAGCAGATACGCAGTATTTT
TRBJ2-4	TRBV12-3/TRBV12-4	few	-	CASSRAPRDIQYF	TGTGCCAGCAGTCGGGCCCCGAGGGACATTCAGTACTTC
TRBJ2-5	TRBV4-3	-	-	CASSQDLGGAETQYF	TGCGCCAGCAGCCAAGATCTTGGGGGGGCGGAGACCCAGTACTTC
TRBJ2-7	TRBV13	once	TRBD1	CTSSPRTGNSYEQYF	TGTACCAGCAGCCCCAGGACAGGGAACTCCTACGAGCAGTACTTC
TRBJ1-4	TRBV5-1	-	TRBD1	CASRDRGLSNEKLFF	TGCGCCAGCAGGGACAGGGGGCTGTCTAATGAAAAACTGTTTTTT
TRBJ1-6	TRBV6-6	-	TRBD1	CASQGVWSESPLHF	TGTGCCAGCCAGGGGGTCTGGTCTGAATCACCCCTCCACTTT
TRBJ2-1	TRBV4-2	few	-	CASSQDQTRNEQFF	TGTGCCAGCAGCCAAGATCAGACCAGGAATGAGCAGTTCTTC
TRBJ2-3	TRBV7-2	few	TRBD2	CASSTTSGGTDTQYF	TGTGCCAGCAGCACAACTAGCGGGGGAACAGATACGCAGTATTTT
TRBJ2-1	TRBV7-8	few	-	CASSFPPESEISVDEQFF	TGTGCCAGCAGCTTTCCTCCCGAGTCGGAGATATCGGTCGATGAGCAGTTCTTC